This entry lists 10 T cell receptor beta chains sequenced from one sample in a study of T cells in Graves' hyperthyroidism and ophthalmopathy. Amplification targeted TCR beta CDR3 regions from RNA transcripts. In the first-round RT-PCR of the TCR CDR3, the HTBI primer set was used. Using its own MiXCR run on the multiplex PCR reads, TCRdb lists one record per CDR3 protein. Of roughly 570,000 distinct CDR3 sequences in the sample, about half are singletons; the top ten hold roughly 8.2%. Specimen: peripheral blood or thyroid tissue (not recorded which). These receptors came from a woman younger than 35 with Graves' hyperthyroidism.

This clonotype was counted only a few times. The chain is built from TRBV4-1 and TRBJ2-2, with 9 bases identical to TRBD1. Trimming at V came to 1 base and at J to 9 bases, leaving 15 bases not matched to a gene. Germline values: CDR1 MGHRA, CDR2 YSYEKL. The CDR3 is 18 amino acids. The CDR3, as DNA: TGCGCCAGCAGCCAAGCCCAGACAGGGGGTATAACAGGGAGGGAGCTGTTTTTT. Translating gives CASSQAQTGGITGRELFF.

The rearrangement uses TRBV7-2 and TRBJ2-1; D may be TRBD2 (6 bases). CDR1 is SGHTA, CDR2 FQGNSA, per germline. The CDR3 runs 14 residues. The ends were cut back, 5 bases at V and 13 bases at J, with 21 bases in the middle. The CDR3 DNA reads as TGTGCCAGCAGCCACACCTGGACAACCGGGAGACAGTTCTTC. This encodes CASSHTWTTGRQFF.

Remarks on this clonotype: With a much larger clone just one base away, this may be a read error. CDR3 loop: CASSLYGGASSYGQYF. The CDR3 region has the DNA TGCGCCAGCAGCTTGTATGGGGGGGCCAGCTCCTACGGGCAGTACTTC. J is TRBJ2-7 and V is TRBV5-1; TRBD2 might be the D (7 bases). The V gene's germline CDR1 is SGHRS and CDR2 YFSETQ. The CDR3 is 16 residues long.

This clonotype was counted ten times or more. This chain connects TRBV2 to TRBJ2-7, with D maybe TRBD1 (7 bases). Germline CDR1 and CDR2: SNHLY and FYNNEI. With 4 bases removed from V and 4 bases from J, the gap between germline ends came to 17 bases. This CDR3 has 15 residues. The CDR3 protein is CASSVRGQHDYEQYF. CDR3 nucleotide sequence: TGTGCCAGCAGTGTGCGGGGACAGCACGATTACGAGCAGTACTTC.

J is TRBJ2-7 and V is TRBV10-3; a possible D gene is TRBD2 (6 bases). The CDR3 is 10 residues long. The germline CDR1 and CDR2 sequences are ENHRY and SYGVKD. V shed 8 bases and J shed 7 bases, with 9 bases lying between them. CDR3 protein: CAIREREQYF. The CDR3 DNA reads TGTGCCATCCGGGAGAGGGAGCAGTACTTC.

This clonotype was seen at least ten times. V usage is TRBV5-6 and J usage is TRBJ1-2, with D possibly matching TRBD1 (5 bases). The V end lost 0 bases, the J end lost 7 bases, and 10 bases lay between the germline ends. The CDR3 sequence is 13 residues long. Germline loops: CDR1 SGHDT, CDR2 YYEEEE. CDR3 in DNA: TGTGCCAGCAGCTTGGTCACCCAGGGTGGCTACACCTTC. Its protein is CASSLVTQGGYTF.

The V gene is TRBV24-1, the J gene TRBJ1-2, with a possible D match to TRBD1 (5 bases). V lost 7 bases, J lost 8 bases, and 10 bases lay in between. The CDR3 has 11 amino acids. Germline CDR1 reads KGHDR; CDR2 reads SFDVKD. CDR3 amino acids: CATSLTAGYTF. The CDR3 DNA follows: TGTGCCACCAGCCTGACAGCAGGCTACACCTTC.

The V gene is TRBV15, the J gene TRBJ2-2; possibly TRBD1 for D (6 bases). Per germline, CDR1 LNHNV and CDR2 YYDKDF (reference sequence). Trimming left V 4 bases short and J 7 bases short, with 13 bases between. This CDR3 comprises 14 residues. The chain's CDR3 is CATSNPPTGGELFF. DNA of the CDR3: TGTGCCACCAGCAACCCCCCGACAGGCGGGGAGCTGTTTTTT.

This clonotype came up many times. This sequence joins TRBV14 and TRBJ2-2; weak D call: TRBD1 (5 bases). Trimming stripped 4 bases from V and 5 bases from J, with 11 bases between. Germline CDR1 reads SGHDN; CDR2 reads FVKESK. The CDR3 is 14 amino acids. The CDR3 sequence: CASSLPGWTGELFF. In DNA form, the CDR3 reads TGTGCCAGCAGCCTTCCAGGGTGGACCGGGGAGCTGTTTTTT.

In this sample, this clonotype turned up many times. The chain recombines TRBV11-2 with TRBJ1-2; D might be TRBD1 (5 bases). Germline V gives CDR1 SGHAT, CDR2 FQNNGV. Trimming stripped 5 bases from V and 0 bases from J, with 7 bases between. The CDR3 is 13 residues long. CDR3 loop: CASSPGPNYGYTF. DNA for the CDR3: TGTGCCAGCAGCCCGGGACCTAACTATGGCTACACCTTC. The complete variable domain, with remaining parts taken from reference TRBV11-2 and TRBJ1-2, reads EAGVAQSPRYKIIEKRQSVAFWCNPISGHATLYWYQQILGQGPKLLIQFQNNGVVDDSQLPKDRFSAERLKGVDSTLKIQPAKLEDSAVYLCASSPGPNYGYTFGSGTRLTVV.